A selection of T cell receptor beta chains follows, all from one sample in a study of neurological immune-mediated disorders. TCRdb re-analysed the 5' RACE reads in MiXCR, keeping a single row per CDR3 protein. The sample gives approximately 68,000 distinct CDR3 sequences, under 5.5% of which show up once; about 2.2% is in the top ten. Sequencing was performed on PBMCs. These receptors were taken from a woman between 65 and 79 years old with multiple sclerosis. Both conserved end residues are part of each CDR3. A D gene is named only where the DNA matches it firmly. Some rows have no size entry. The others give once, few or many, or a class for an expanded clone.

>TRBJ2-2|TRBV12-3/TRBV12-4|-|15|many
TGTGCCAGCAGTTCCCGCGGAGGGAACACCGGGGAGCTGTTTTTT
CASSSRGGNTGELFF
>TRBJ2-2|TRBV21-1|-|13|many
TGTGCCAGCAGCTCCGAAGGGAACGGGGAGCTGTTTTTT
CASSSEGNGELFF
>TRBJ2-2|TRBV6-6|-|15|-
TGTGCCAGCAGGGTCGGTACTAGCCGTACCGGGGAGCTGTTTTTT
CASRVGTSRTGELFF
>TRBJ2-7|TRBV5-1|TRBD2|13|many
TGCGCCAGCAGCTTGATTCGGGGGGACGAGCAGTACTTC
CASSLIRGDEQYF
>TRBJ1-5|TRBV12-3/TRBV12-4|-|14|many
TGTGCCAGCAGTTTAGGGATTGTGGATCAGCCCCAGCATTTT
CASSLGIVDQPQHF
>TRBJ2-1|TRBV5-1|TRBD2|17|many
TGCGCCAGCAGCTTGGTTTCTAGCGGGAGCAGCGGGAATGAGCAGTTCTTC
CASSLVSSGSSGNEQFF
>TRBJ2-1|TRBV20-1|TRBD2|20|few
TGCAGTGCCATCGTAAGGACTAGCGGGAAAGTAGGGGGTGGTTTCAATGAGCAGTTCTTC
CSAIVRTSGKVGGGFNEQFF
>TRBJ1-2|TRBV2|-|13|few
TGTGCCAGCAGTAGGAAACAGATCTATGGCTACACCTTC
CASSRKQIYGYTF
>TRBJ2-2|TRBV7-9|-|14|-
TGTGCCAGCAGCACAGGGTACGGAACCGGGGAGCTGTTTTTT
CASSTGYGTGELFF
>TRBJ1-5|TRBV7-8|-|17|many
TGTGCCAGCAGCTTAGTTGGGTTTGGGGGGCTAAGGCAGCCCCAGCATTTT
CASSLVGFGGLRQPQHF
>TRBJ1-4|TRBV7-9|-|15|many
TGTGCCAGCAGCACTCAGAGGGGATTCAATGAAAAACTGTTTTTT
CASSTQRGFNEKLFF
>TRBJ1-1|TRBV5-1|-|14|many
TGCGCCAGCAGCTTGGCCGGAAGGGAGGAGGAAGCTTTCTTT
CASSLAGREEEAFF
>TRBJ1-1|TRBV29-1|-|13|many
TGCAGCGTTGTGCAGGGAGGTGAGACTGAAGCTTTCTTT
CSVVQGGETEAFF
>TRBJ2-1|TRBV20-1|-|17|many
TGCAGTGCTAGCTTCGATCTCGGACTTGACAATTACAATGAGCAGTTCTTC
CSASFDLGLDNYNEQFF
>TRBJ2-7|TRBV7-8|TRBD1|16|-
TGTGCCAGCAGCCCCACCCGAACAAGACAGGGTGACGAGCAGTACTTC
CASSPTRTRQGDEQYF
>TRBJ2-7|TRBV10-3|TRBD2|12|many
TGTGCCATCAGCCTAGCGGGAGTCGAGCAGTACTTC
CAISLAGVEQYF
>TRBJ1-2|TRBV29-1|TRBD1|13|many
TGCAGCGTTTTGGGACAGGGCTTCTATGGCTACACCTTC
CSVLGQGFYGYTF
>TRBJ2-7|TRBV5-1|-|14|many
TGCGCCAGCAGCTTGTTAGGGAGCTCCTACGAGCAGTACTTC
CASSLLGSSYEQYF
>TRBJ2-1|TRBV6-2/TRBV6-3|-|12|few
TGTGCCAGCAGTTACCCTTCGGCTGAGCAGTTCTTC
CASSYPSAEQFF
>TRBJ2-2|TRBV18|-|13|-
TGTGCCAGCCGCCCGACGGGGACCGGGGAGCTGTTTTTT
CASRPTGTGELFF
>TRBJ2-1|TRBV6-6|TRBD2|11|many
TGTGCCACCCAGCGGGAAAATGAGCAGTTCTTC
CATQRENEQFF
>TRBJ2-5|TRBV12-3/TRBV12-4|-|15|many
TGTGCCAGCAGTTTATCCAAGGGGAGAGGAGAGACCCAGTACTTC
CASSLSKGRGETQYF
>TRBJ1-1|TRBV7-8|TRBD1|16|-
TGTGCCAGCAGCCTTTCTTCAGGGGGCCATAACACTGAAGCTTTCTTT
CASSLSSGGHNTEAFF
>TRBJ2-6|TRBV7-2|-|16|many
TGTGCCAGCAGCTTGGCAGCGCTCTCTGGGGCCAACGTCCTGACTTTC
CASSLAALSGANVLTF
>TRBJ1-1|TRBV20-1|-|14|many
TGCAGTGCAGGCGAGGACACCGCGAATACTGAAGCTTTCTTT
CSAGEDTANTEAFF
>TRBJ1-5|TRBV10-1|-|15|many
TGCGCCAGCCGTATGAACTACCCTGGGAATCAGCCCCAGCATTTT
CASRMNYPGNQPQHF
>TRBJ2-2|TRBV10-3|-|14|many
TGTGCCATCACTTGGCGGGAAGGTACCGGGGAGCTGTTTTTT
CAITWREGTGELFF
>TRBJ1-5|TRBV7-3|-|13|many
TGTGCCAGCAGCTTGGACAGCAATCAGCCCCAGCATTTT
CASSLDSNQPQHF
>TRBJ2-7|TRBV12-3/TRBV12-4|-|12|many
TGTGCCAGCAGCAAACTTACCTACGAGCAGTACTTC
CASSKLTYEQYF
>TRBJ1-1|TRBV20-1|-|12|many
TGCAGTGCTAGAGCGGGGCGCGCTGAAGCTTTCTTT
CSARAGRAEAFF
>TRBJ2-5|TRBV15|-|14|-
TGTGCCACCAGCAGAGTTAACAGACAAGAGACCCAGTACTTC
CATSRVNRQETQYF
>TRBJ1-5|TRBV6-5|TRBD1|14|-
TGTGCCAGCAGTCATGGGGACAGTAATCAGCCCCAGCATTTT
CASSHGDSNQPQHF
>TRBJ2-5|TRBV5-1|-|13|many
TGCGCCAGCAGCTTGGAGGGTCGGGAGACCCAGTACTTC
CASSLEGRETQYF
>TRBJ1-1|TRBV6-6|TRBD1|15|many
TGTGCCAGCAGTTCGAGGGACAGGGGGCAGATGGCAGCTTTCTTT
CASSSRDRGQMAAFF
>TRBJ1-4|TRBV4-2|-|16|many
TGTGCCAGCAGCCAAGAGATTTCGGGGAATAATGAAAAACTGTTTTTT
CASSQEISGNNEKLFF
>TRBJ2-3|TRBV7-9|-|15|many
TGTGCCAGCAAACCCTCCAGTTCGGGCACAGATACGCAGTATTTT
CASKPSSSGTDTQYF
>TRBJ2-1|TRBV5-1|-|14|medium-sized
TGCGCCAGCAGCCATGACAGTCGTATGGATGAGCAGTTCTTC
CASSHDSRMDEQFF
>TRBJ2-7|TRBV7-9|-|13|-
TGTGCCAGCAGCTTCATTGGGCCAGGGGAGCAGTACTTC
CASSFIGPGEQYF
>TRBJ2-3|TRBV5-1|-|13|many
TGCGCCAGCAGCTCTGCCGCCACAGATACGCAGTATTTT
CASSSAATDTQYF
>TRBJ2-7|TRBV7-2|-|14|many
TGTGCCAGCAGCTTAAAGGGACCCCCCGCCGAGCAGTACTTC
CASSLKGPPAEQYF
>TRBJ2-3|TRBV7-2|-|13|many
TGTGCCAGCAGCCCGGGGGCAACAGATACGCAGTATTTT
CASSPGATDTQYF
>TRBJ1-1|TRBV6-2/TRBV6-3|-|16|many
TGTGCCAGCAGTACAACCTTACAGGGCAGGAACACTGAAGCTTTCTTT
CASSTTLQGRNTEAFF
>TRBJ2-1|TRBV20-1|-|13|few
TGCAGTGCTAGACCGGGAGTTAACGATGAGCAGTTCTTC
CSARPGVNDEQFF
>TRBJ2-5|TRBV5-1|TRBD2|16|many
TGCGCCAGCAGCTTGAATCCAGCGGGAGCCCAAGAGACCCAGTACTTC
CASSLNPAGAQETQYF
>TRBJ1-2|TRBV12-3/TRBV12-4|-|12|many
TGTGCCAGCAGTCCTGACATTTTTGGCTACACCTTC
CASSPDIFGYTF
>TRBJ2-5|TRBV5-1|-|14|-
TGCGCCAGCAGCTTTCAGGGCCGTACGGAGACCCAGTACTTC
CASSFQGRTETQYF
>TRBJ2-2|TRBV3-1|TRBD2|17|many
TGTGCCAGCAGCCGGGGCGGCCTAGCGGGTGGCACCGGGGAGCTGTTTTTT
CASSRGGLAGGTGELFF
>TRBJ2-4|TRBV18|TRBD1|15|-
TGTGCCAGCTCGAGCCGAGAGGGGGCTGGAAACATTCAGTACTTC
CASSSREGAGNIQYF
>TRBJ2-3|TRBV2|-|10|many
TGTGCCAGCAAAACGGTAATGCAGTATTTT
CASKTVMQYF
>TRBJ2-1|TRBV5-1|TRBD1|16|many
TGCGCCAGCAGCTTGGCCCCGGGACAGGGGAACAATGAGCAGTTCTTC
CASSLAPGQGNNEQFF
>TRBJ2-1|TRBV7-2|-|12|-
TGTGCCAGCAGCCCGGGGTCGAATGAGCAGTTCTTC
CASSPGSNEQFF
>TRBJ1-1|TRBV20-1|-|14|many
TGCAGTGCCACCCCCTACAGAGTGAACACTGAAGCTTTCTTT
CSATPYRVNTEAFF